These 30 T cell receptor beta chains originate from one sample sequenced in a study of cytomegalovirus exposure and HLA in healthy donors (dated by TCRdb to the late 2010s). Library preparation was by the immunoSEQ multiplex PCR assay. For the multiplex PCR, a mixture combining 60 forward primers for TCR Vbeta segments and 13 reverse primers for TCR Jbeta segments was used. Here the immuneACCESS table is served through TCRdb, limited to in-frame sequences with V and J called. Missing clones are a known gap in these copies; in checked studies unresolved V genes cover under half, and the rest lacks a known reason. The sample table contains 150,000 to 200,000 clones; only one count was recorded for approximately 71% of them. The ten top clones hold roughly 4.4% of the sample. The specimen was PBMCs. The receptors were gathered from a young woman in good health and CMV-seropositive.

The rearrangement joins TRBV28 to TRBJ2-1, with 10 bases identical to TRBD2. Germline values: CDR1 MDHEN, CDR2 SYDVKM. V was clipped by 8 bases and J by 2 bases; unmatched bases: 0. The CDR3 sequence is 13 residues long. The CDR3 spells CASLAGAYNEQFF. The CDR3, as DNA: TGTGCCAGCCTAGCGGGGGCCTACAATGAGCAGTTCTTC.

The gene calls are TRBV29-1 and TRBJ1-1, with a weak D call TRBD1 (6 bases). V was cut by 7 bases and J by 5 bases, with 11 bases left in between. This CDR3 spans 11 amino acids. The V gene's germline CDR1 is SQVTM and CDR2 ANQGSEA. CDR3 DNA sequence: TGCAGCGCGCCCAGGGGAACTGAAGCTTTCTTT. Amino acids: CSAPRGTEAFF.

This sequence joins TRBV5-1 and TRBJ1-4; D not resolved. CDR1 SGHRS and CDR2 YFSETQ come from the germline V gene. Trimming pared 6 bases from V and 8 bases from J, leaving 14 bases between. The length of the CDR3 is 13 residues. This CDR3 reads CASTGAPGEKLFF. CDR3 coding DNA: TGCGCCAGCACAGGAGCGCCGGGGGAAAAACTGTTTTTT.

The rearrangement joins TRBV28 to TRBJ2-1; 11 positions agree with TRBD1. Per the germline V gene, CDR1 is MDHEN and CDR2 is SYDVKM. This CDR3 has 14 residues. Unmatched junction bases numbered 5, after V lost 6 bases and J lost 7 bases. CDR3 region: CASRGQGATNEQFF. CDR3 coding DNA: TGTGCCAGCAGAGGACAGGGGGCCACAAATGAGCAGTTCTTC.

The CDR3 DNA reads as TGCGCCAGCAGCCATGGGACTAGCGGGGGGTGGAGCTCCTACAATGAGCAGTTCTTC. This encodes CASSHGTSGGWSSYNEQFF. The V gene is TRBV4-3, the J gene TRBJ2-1; 15 bases fit TRBD2. V lost 3 bases and J lost 0; bases outside the gene matches: 6. The CDR3 runs to 19 residues. Germline assignment: CDR1 LGHNA and CDR2 YSLEER.

This clone was counted only a few times. This sequence joins TRBV18 and TRBJ2-7, with 8 nucleotides matching TRBD2. This CDR3 spans 18 amino acids. The junction had 13 bases not matched to a gene; V was cut back by 3 bases and J by 0 bases. Per the germline V gene, CDR1 is KGHSH and CDR2 is LQKENI. This chain's CDR3 is CASSPILSGRPSSYEQYF. CDR3 nucleotide sequence: TGTGCCAGCTCACCGATACTCAGCGGGAGACCAAGCTCCTACGAGCAGTACTTC.

The V gene is TRBV4-1, the J gene TRBJ2-3; D ambiguous. The CDR3 has 12 residues. Germline CDR1 reads MGHRA; CDR2 reads YSYEKL. Trimming shortened V by 4 bases and J by 10 bases, and 12 bases separated the two germline ends. The CDR3 sequence: CASSPDTDAQYF. The CDR3 nucleotides are TGCGCCAGCAGCCCCGACACCGACGCGCAGTATTTT.

The rearrangement joins TRBV25-1 to TRBJ2-7; D might be TRBD1 (6 bases). This CDR3 is built from 15 residues. Germline V gene data show CDR1 as MGHDK and CDR2 as SYGVNS. Between the trimmed V and J ends, which lost 7 bases and 2 bases, there was a span of 18 bases. Written as DNA, the CDR3 is TGTGCCAGCACCTCCTGGTCACAGGGCACCTACGAGCAGTACTTC. This codes for CASTSWSQGTYEQYF.

The rearrangement links TRBV5-1 to TRBJ1-2; no firm D call. Trimming removed 0 bases from V and 5 bases from J, with 14 bases in between. CDR3 length equals 15 residues. Germline V gene sequence: CDR1 SGHRS, CDR2 YFSETQ. The CDR3 DNA reads TGCGCCAGCAGCTTGGATGGATCCCGGAGTTATGGCTACACCTTC. Translating gives CASSLDGSRSYGYTF.

This clone was observed a handful of times. The chain carries TRBV6-4 and TRBJ2-1, with D perhaps matching TRBD2 (5 bases). Germline values: CDR1 MRHNA, CDR2 SNTAGT. The V end was cut by 4 bases, the J end by 5 bases, with 18 bases between. CDR3 length: 16 amino acids. Here the CDR3 DNA reads TGTGCCAGCAGTGTCGGATTAGCTAGCCGTGACAATGAGCAGTTCTTC. The encoded protein is CASSVGLASRDNEQFF.

This clone has just a few counts. The chain is built from TRBV27 and TRBJ2-3; D may be TRBD1 (5 bases). V was shortened by 3 bases and J by 3 bases, with 19 bases between the two germline ends. The germline CDR1 and CDR2 sequences are MNHEY and SMNVEV (reference sequence). The CDR3 runs 17 residues. CDR3 DNA sequence: TGTGCCAGCAGTTTGCTAGGTACAGGCCCCTCGACAGATACGCAGTATTTT. Amino acid sequence: CASSLLGTGPSTDTQYF.

There are a few counts of this clone. This chain uses TRBV19 with TRBJ2-3; a weak D match, TRBD2 (6 bases). From germline, CDR1 is LNHDA and CDR2 SQIVND (reference sequence). The germline V and J ends were trimmed by 4 bases and 4 bases, with 18 bases remaining between them. The CDR3 totals 16 residues. This chain's CDR3 is CASSKGPSAISDTQYF. CDR3 coding DNA: TGTGCCAGTAGTAAGGGTCCTAGCGCGATTTCAGATACGCAGTATTTT.

This chain connects TRBV28 to TRBJ2-1; D is perhaps TRBD2 (6 bases). The V end lost 2 bases, the J end lost 6 bases, and 14 bases lay between the germline ends. The germline gives CDR1 MDHEN, CDR2 SYDVKM. CDR3 length: 15 amino acids. In nucleotides, the CDR3 is TGTGCCAGCAGTTTACCCCCGGGAGTAGGCAATGAGCAGTTCTTC. It specifies CASSLPPGVGNEQFF.

The rearrangement uses TRBV6-1 and TRBJ1-1; 10 nucleotides align to TRBD1. Germline CDR1 is MNHNS and CDR2 is SASEGT. V lost 7 bases and J lost 3; bases outside the gene matches: 8. The CDR3 spans 15 residues. CDR3 coding DNA: TGTGCCAGCACGGACAGGGGGAGGGGATACACTGAAGCTTTCTTT. Translation gives CASTDRGRGYTEAFF.

The chain joins TRBV15 to TRBJ2-4, with 8 bases matching TRBD1. The CDR3 covers 13 residues. Germline CDR1 LNHNV, CDR2 YYDKDF (reference sequence). V trimming: 1 base; J trimming: 7 bases; junction bases outside the gene matches: 0. The CDR3 sequence: CATSRGTGNIQYF. The DNA for the CDR3 is TGTGCCACCAGCAGAGGGACAGGGAACATTCAGTACTTC.

This rearrangement joins TRBV12-5 to TRBJ2-7; TRBD2 is a possible D gene (6 bases). V was shortened by 6 bases and J by 2 bases, with 11 bases between the two germline ends. The germline V gene encodes CDR1 LGHNT and CDR2 FRNRAP. CDR3 size: 13 residues. This chain's CDR3 is CASGPSETYEQYF. CDR3 coding DNA: TGTGCTAGTGGCCCTAGCGAGACCTACGAGCAGTACTTC.

This chain connects TRBV13 to TRBJ2-2, with 10 nucleotides matching TRBD2. J was trimmed by 0 bases and V by 2 bases; bases with no gene match: 3. The CDR3 contains 17 residues. Per germline, CDR1 PRHDT and CDR2 FYEKMQ (reference sequence). CDR3 in amino acids: CASSLKRGGANTGELFF. In DNA, the CDR3 is TGTGCCAGCAGCTTAAAGCGGGGGGGAGCGAACACCGGGGAGCTGTTTTTT.

The V and J genes are TRBV27 and TRBJ2-7; 7 bases fit TRBD1. V trimming: 3 bases; J trimming: 1 base; junction bases outside the gene matches: 3. Germline-derived CDR1 and CDR2 are MNHEY and SMNVEV (reference sequence). This CDR3 contains 14 residues. The CDR3: CASSFRTGSYEQYF. In DNA form, the CDR3 reads TGTGCCAGCAGTTTTCGGACAGGATCCTACGAGCAGTACTTC.

V usage is TRBV30 and J usage is TRBJ1-2; D is unclear. The CDR3 runs 12 residues. Germline CDR1 reads GTSNPN; CDR2 reads SVGIG (reference sequence). The V end lost 8 bases, the J end lost 2 bases, and 12 bases lay between the germline ends. The CDR3 region has the DNA TGTGCCCGGCGGGGTGCAAACTATGGCTACACCTTC. This gives the protein CARRGANYGYTF.

The chain recombines TRBV10-3 with TRBJ1-6; the D gene is possibly TRBD1 (5 bases). V lost 5 bases, J lost 10 bases, and 9 bases lay in between. There are 12 residues in the CDR3. CDR1 and CDR2 from the germline V gene are ENHRY and SYGVKD. The CDR3 region has the DNA TGTGCCATCAGTTCGGACATATCACCCCTCCACTTT. Translating gives CAISSDISPLHF.

The V call is TRBV27, the J call TRBJ2-1; 7 bases fit TRBD2. The CDR3 spans 13 residues. In germline, CDR1 is MNHEY, CDR2 SMNVEV (reference sequence). V lost 6 bases and J lost 7; bases outside the gene matches: 6. The CDR3 DNA sequence: TGTGCCAGCAGACAGACCGGGAGGAATGAGCAGTTCTTC. Translated, it gives CASRQTGRNEQFF.

The rearrangement uses TRBV7-3 and TRBJ2-2; D perhaps matches TRBD2 (6 bases). The ends were cut back, 4 bases at V and 5 bases at J, with 14 bases in the middle. The CDR3 covers 15 residues. CDR1 is SGHTA, CDR2 FQGTGA, per germline. CDR3 protein: CASSSSRRGTGELFF. Written as DNA, the CDR3 is TGTGCCAGCAGCTCCAGTCGGAGGGGTACCGGGGAGCTGTTTTTT. The variable domain in full, with the rest retrieved from reference TRBV7-3 and TRBJ2-2, is GAGVSQTPSNKVTEKGKYVELRCDPISGHTALYWYRQSLGQGPEFLIYFQGTGAADDSGLPNDRFFAVRPEGSVSTLKIQRTERGDSAVYLCASSSSRRGTGELFFGEGSRLTVL.

The V call is TRBV7-6, the J call TRBJ2-6, with 8 bases identical to TRBD1. The germline gives CDR1 SGHVS, CDR2 FNYEAQ. This CDR3 has 16 residues. Trimming cost V 3 bases and J 4 bases; bases outside gene matches: 5. The CDR3 sequence is CASSFDRGAGANVLTF. The CDR3 DNA reads as TGTGCCAGCAGCTTTGACAGGGGAGCCGGGGCCAACGTCCTGACTTTC. The full variable domain, in which reference TRBV7-6 and TRBJ2-6 provide the parts outside the CDR3, is GAGVSQSPRYKVTKRGQDVALRCDPISGHVSLYWYRQALGQGPEFLTYFNYEAQQDKSGLPNDRFSAERPEGSISTLTIQRTEQRDSAMYRCASSFDRGAGANVLTFGAGSRLTVL.

The rearrangement uses TRBV2 and TRBJ2-1; 14 nucleotides agree with TRBD2. This CDR3 has 15 residues. Germline V gene data show CDR1 as SNHLY and CDR2 as FYNNEI. The junction had 6 bases not matched to a gene; V was cut back by 5 bases and J by 9 bases. The CDR3 coding sequence is TGTGCCAGCAGTCGGACTAGCGGGAGGAACGGTGAGCAGTTCTTC. It translates to CASSRTSGRNGEQFF. Full variable domain (outside the CDR3, taken from reference TRBV2 and TRBJ2-1): EPEVTQTPSHQVTQMGQEVILRCVPISNHLYFYWYRQILGQKVEFLVSFYNNEISEKSEIFDDQFSVERPDGSNFTLKIRSTKLEDSAMYFCASSRTSGRNGEQFFGPGTRLTVL.

The V gene is TRBV11-3, the J gene TRBJ2-7, with D perhaps matching TRBD1 (5 bases). Per the germline V gene, CDR1 is SGHNT and CDR2 is YENEEA. This CDR3 contains 13 residues. V was trimmed by 3 bases and J by 5 bases, leaving 11 bases between them. CDR3 coding DNA: TGTGCCAGCAGCTTTAGGGGTTCCGACGAGCAGTACTTC. This gives the protein CASSFRGSDEQYF.

V gene TRBV27 combines with J gene TRBJ1-4, with D perhaps TRBD1 (5 bases). Between the trimmed V and J ends, which lost 2 bases and 6 bases, there was a span of 7 bases. This CDR3 is 13 amino acids long. The germline V gene has CDR1 MNHEY and CDR2 SMNVEV (reference sequence). CDR3 amino acids: CASSLAGYEKLFF. The DNA for the CDR3 is TGTGCCAGCAGTTTAGCAGGGTATGAAAAACTGTTTTTT.

The chain is built from TRBV27 and TRBJ1-5, with TRBD1 matching 9 bases. There are 15 residues in the CDR3. The germline CDR1 and CDR2 sequences are MNHEY and SMNVEV (reference sequence). The J segment lost 10 bases and the V segment lost 6 bases, leaving 13 bases of the junction unmatched. The CDR3, as DNA: TGTGCCAGCAGCCCACAGGGGGCCCAAGCTCGTCCCCAGCATTTT. Amino acid sequence: CASSPQGAQARPQHF.

CDR3 region: CASSSETGRNYGYTF. The CDR3 DNA is TGCGCCAGCAGCTCAGAAACAGGACGAAACTATGGCTACACCTTC. The chain couples TRBV5-1 to TRBJ1-2; tentatively, D is TRBD1 (5 bases). The CDR3 loop spans 15 amino acids. V gave up 3 bases and J gave up 2 bases, with 14 bases separating them. The V gene's germline CDR1 is SGHRS and CDR2 YFSETQ.

V is TRBV19 and J is TRBJ1-2, with D uncertain. Between the trimmed V and J ends, which lost 10 bases and 4 bases, there was a span of 16 bases. Per the germline V gene, CDR1 is LNHDA and CDR2 is SQIVND (reference sequence). This CDR3 comprises 13 residues. This CDR3 is CATDGDGLYGYTF. The CDR3 DNA follows: TGTGCCACCGACGGTGACGGACTCTATGGCTACACCTTC.

J is TRBJ2-7 and V is TRBV28; 10 bases agree with TRBD1. CDR1 is MDHEN, CDR2 SYDVKM, per germline. V shed 7 bases, J shed 3 bases, and the junction held 6 bases outside the gene matches. CDR3 size: 14 residues. The DNA for the CDR3 is TGTGCCAGCACATCAGACAGGGGGCTCTACGAGCAGTACTTC. It encodes CASTSDRGLYEQYF.